The rows below give T cell receptor beta chains drawn from one sample of a study of T cell responses to AZD1222 COVID-19 vaccine. Data came from immunoSEQ multiplex PCR; TCRdb stores just in-frame clones and leaves some out. The sample lists 130,000 to 150,000 clones, more than 75% occurring once. The specimen comprised peripheral blood, sampled on day 0 of AZD1222 vaccination. Every receptor here comes from an adult in good health. Each CDR3 is given with its conserved first and last residue. Each record gives: D gene, clone size, J gene, V gene, CDR3 protein, CDR3 DNA. D genes are given only for firm matches. Size is stated for part of the rows, as once, few or many counts, or as a class when the clone is expanded.

- | - | TRBJ1-5 | TRBV25-1 | CASSEGRVGQPQHF | TGTGCCAGCAGTGAGGGTAGGGTGGGTCAGCCCCAGCATTTT
- | few | TRBJ2-3 | TRBV27 | CASSAPSPRRDTQYF | TGTGCCAGCAGTGCCCCCTCTCCTCGAAGGGATACGCAGTATTTT
- | - | TRBJ2-2 | TRBV3-1/TRBV3-2 | CASSHLGEELFF | TGTGCCAGCAGCCACCTGGGCGAGGAGCTGTTTTTT
- | - | TRBJ1-6 | TRBV27 | CASNWGGFGNSPLHF | TGTGCCAGCAATTGGGGGGGATTCGGAAATTCACCCCTCCACTTT
TRBD2 | - | TRBJ2-7 | TRBV2 | CASTIGLAGSYEQYF | TGTGCCAGCACTATAGGCCTAGCGGGATCCTACGAGCAGTACTTC
TRBD2 | - | TRBJ2-2 | TRBV7-8 | CASSLVRLAGAFVGELFF | TGTGCCAGCAGCTTAGTCCGACTAGCGGGGGCGTTCGTCGGGGAGCTGTTTTTT
TRBD2 | - | TRBJ2-7 | TRBV7-2 | CASSLETSGVYEQYF | TGTGCCAGCAGCTTAGAAACTAGCGGGGTCTACGAGCAGTACTTC
- | - | TRBJ1-2 | TRBV5-4 | CASSPGGSNYGYTF | TGTGCCAGCAGCCCCGGGGGGTCTAACTATGGCTACACCTTC
- | - | TRBJ1-3 | TRBV9 | CASSSTLGAGNTIYF | -
- | - | TRBJ1-5 | TRBV6-5 | CASSGTRDQPQHF | TGTGCCAGCAGCGGAACCAGGGATCAGCCCCAGCATTTT
- | - | TRBJ1-5 | TRBV4-1 | CASSQRFGDGNQPQHF | TGCGCCAGCAGCCAAAGGTTTGGGGACGGCAATCAGCCCCAGCATTTT
- | - | TRBJ1-4 | TRBV2 | CASSERVREKLFF | TGTGCCAGCAGTGAGAGGGTTCGCGAAAAACTGTTTTTT
TRBD1 | once | TRBJ2-1 | TRBV9 | CASSGGTGGYNEQFF | TGTGCCAGCAGCGGAGGGACAGGGGGCTACAATGAGCAGTTCTTC
TRBD1 | - | TRBJ2-1 | TRBV9 | CASSVGDRYNEQFF | TGTGCCAGCAGCGTAGGGGACAGATACAATGAGCAGTTCTTC
TRBD1 | - | TRBJ1-5 | TRBV19 | CASSIVPGQGQPQHF | TGTGCCAGTAGTATCGTACCGGGACAGGGACAGCCCCAGCATTTT
- | few | TRBJ2-7 | TRBV4-3 | CASSQDHSELSSYEQYF | TGCGCCAGCAGCCAAGATCACTCTGAGCTTAGCTCCTACGAGCAGTACTTC
- | - | TRBJ2-7 | TRBV11-2 | CASSLGDEQYF | TGTGCCAGCAGCTTAGGGGACGAGCAGTACTTC
- | - | TRBJ1-2 | TRBV3-1/TRBV3-2 | CASSQGGGSNYGYTF | TGTGCCAGCAGCCAAGGAGGGGGTTCTAACTATGGCTACACCTTC
- | - | TRBJ2-1 | TRBV9 | CASSVDPSPNEQFF | TGTGCCAGCAGCGTGGACCCTTCCCCCAATGAGCAGTTCTTC
TRBD1 | - | TRBJ2-7 | TRBV2 | CASGTVLSYEQYF | TGTGCCAGCGGGACAGTTCTCTCCTACGAGCAGTACTTC
- | - | TRBJ1-1 | TRBV27 | CASSLYTGTTEAFF | TGTGCCAGCAGTTTATATACAGGGACCACTGAAGCTTTCTTT
- | - | TRBJ1-4 | TRBV5-6 | CASSLVSAAAYEKLFF | TGTGCCAGCAGCTTGGTGTCGGCCGCGGCTTATGAAAAACTGTTTTTT
- | few | TRBJ2-1 | TRBV5-1 | CASTLLDGFDEQFF | TGCGCCAGCACCCTACTGGACGGATTCGATGAGCAGTTCTTC
- | - | TRBJ2-5 | TRBV5-1 | CASSLSTGRAQETQYF | TGCGCCAGCAGCTTGTCGACAGGGAGGGCGCAAGAGACCCAGTACTTC